This T cell receptor (beta chain) was sequenced for a study of breast tumors, draining lymph nodes, adjacent tissues. Regarding the study as a whole: Findings are consistent with lymph node origin and intratumoral expansion of most tumor T cells. Tumor repertoires ranked between lymph nodes and nontumor tissue in diversity, with V and J gene preferences.

CDR1 is SGHDN, CDR2 FVKESK, per germline. V was pared by 1 base and J by 4 bases, with 15 bases of the junction left unmatched. There are 19 residues in the CDR3. About this clonotype itself: Its antigen remains unidentified. Since a much larger clone is just one base distant, this may be a read error.

Samples came from axillary lymph nodes draining the breast cancer. TCRdb re-derived calls from the multiplex PCR reads in MiXCR, one entry per CDR3 protein. The sample shows over 150,000 distinct CDR3 sequences, around 29% of them seen only once. The chain is built from TRBV14 and TRBJ2-2; 7 bases agree with TRBD1. This TCR was recovered from a female donor with breast cancer. Some clones in this sample may be carry-over from other donors' samples. The sequenced material came from axillary lymph node tissue. The chain's CDR3 is CASSQAKDRSCTTTGELFF. Written as DNA, the CDR3 is TGTGCCAGCAGCCAAGCCAAGGACAGGTCCTGCACGACCACCGGGGAGCTGTTTTTT.